This T cell receptor (beta chain) was sequenced during a study of tissue T cells after allogeneic stem cell transplantation. Notes on the study in general: Shared clones across patients were few; motif clustering revealed tissue-specific shared signatures. Anatomically similar tissues had similar TCR repertoires within each patient.

Concerning this clone: Its matching antigen is unknown. The genes and germline here are from mouse. From the germline J gene comes the end of the CDR3, since the read stops 1 residue before it.

TCRdb's table, derived via immunoSEQ multiplex PCR, lists solely in-frame clones and lacks some. The sample lists around 1,700 clones; roughly 50% were seen once. With 5 bases removed from V and 1 base from J, the gap between germline ends came to 11 bases. CDR1 LGHDT and CDR2 YNNKQL come from the germline V gene (reference sequence). The CDR3 is made up of 14 amino acids. Time point in this sample: mouse harvest day 14 after allogeneic transplant. Tail vein injection delivered 10^7 T-cell-depleted bone marrow cells and 10^6 splenic CD5+ T cells. Tissues came from B6→BALB/c major-mismatch GVHD mice at day 7 or 14.

The chain is built from TRBV4 and TRBJ1-1, with a weak D call TRBD1 (6 bases). This TCR came from a female BALB/c mouse given C57BL/6 T cells with graft-versus-host disease after an allogeneic hematopoietic cell transplant. The material sequenced was gut tissue. CDR3 DNA (partial): TGTGCCAGCAGCAACCGGGACAAAAACACAGAAGTCTTC. It is translated as CASSNRDKNTEVF. The whole CDR3 sequence reads CASSNRDKNTEVFF. Using reference TRBV4 and TRBJ1-1 for the parts outside the CDR3, the full variable domain is ETAVFQTPNYHVTQVGNEVSFNCKQTLGHDTMYWYKQDSKKLLKIMFSYNNKQLIVNETVPRRFSPQSSDKAHLNLRIKSVEPEDSAVYLCASSNRDKNTEVFFGKGTRLTVV.